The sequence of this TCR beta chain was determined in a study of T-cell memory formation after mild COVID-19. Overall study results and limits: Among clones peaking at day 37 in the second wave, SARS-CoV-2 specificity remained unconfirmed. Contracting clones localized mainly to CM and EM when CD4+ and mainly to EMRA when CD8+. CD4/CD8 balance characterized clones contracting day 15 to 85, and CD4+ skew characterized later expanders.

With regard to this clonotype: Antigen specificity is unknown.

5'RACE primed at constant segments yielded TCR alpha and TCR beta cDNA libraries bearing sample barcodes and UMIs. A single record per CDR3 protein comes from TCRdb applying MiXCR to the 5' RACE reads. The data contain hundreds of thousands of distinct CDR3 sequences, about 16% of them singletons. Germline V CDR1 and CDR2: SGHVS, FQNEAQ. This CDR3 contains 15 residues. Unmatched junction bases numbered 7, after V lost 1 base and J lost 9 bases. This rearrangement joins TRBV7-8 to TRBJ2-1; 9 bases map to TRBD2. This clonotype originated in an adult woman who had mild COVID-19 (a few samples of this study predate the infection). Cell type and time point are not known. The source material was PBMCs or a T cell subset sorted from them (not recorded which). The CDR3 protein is CASSLGPSGVGEQFF. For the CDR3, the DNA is TGTGCCAGCAGCTTAGGGCCTAGCGGGGTGGGTGAGCAGTTCTTC. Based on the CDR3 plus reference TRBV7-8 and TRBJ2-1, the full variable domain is GAGVSQSPRYKVAKRGQDVALRCDPISGHVSLFWYQQALGQGPEFLTYFQNEAQLDKSGLPSDRFFAERPEGSVSTLKIQRTQQEDSAVYLCASSLGPSGVGEQFFGPGTRLTVL.